This T cell receptor beta chain is from a study of T cells in Graves' hyperthyroidism and ophthalmopathy. Between the trimmed V and J ends, which lost 7 bases and 8 bases, there was a span of 15 bases. This CDR3 has 13 amino acids. CDR1 is SNHLY and CDR2 is FYNNEI in the germline V gene. Researchers took RNA transcripts and amplified the TCR beta CDR3 regions from them. HTBI primers were used for first-round RT-PCR of the TCR CDR3. TCRdb ran MiXCR on the multiplex PCR reads and lists one entry per CDR3 protein. The repertoire has 560,000 or so distinct CDR3 sequences, just under 20% of them found once; the top ten carry roughly 50%.

This TCR derives from a man aged 40-49 years with Graves' ophthalmopathy. This chain uses TRBV2 with TRBJ1-5; TRBD1 is a possible D gene (6 bases). The specimen sequenced was blood. The CDR3 coding sequence is TGTGCCAGCACCGGAGAGGGGGGAGAGCCCCAGCATTTT. Translating it yields CASTGEGGEPQHF.